This record looks at one TCR beta chain sequence and its context. This receptor's antigen is unknown. Base qualities were left out, and no much larger clone turns up one base away. This entry comes from a study of blood T cell repertoires in COVID-19 (dated by TCRdb to 2018 to 2021). With respect to the entire study: The collaborator samples originated in the United States, Italy and Spain and spanned the acute and convalescent phases of COVID-19. The prospective study material was composed of cDNA or gDNA derived from T cells, B-cell-depleted T cells, or PBMCs. Deeply sampled blood TCRbeta repertoires from subjects exposed to, actively infected with, or recovered from COVID-19 were included in the dataset. The repertoires were released in a freely available public database intended as a resource for research on the immune response to SARS-CoV-2. Samples were obtained from the ongoing ImmuneRACE study (first 160 participants) and from over a thousand subjects provided by 6 global collaborators. The sample metadata nearly always contained a de-identified subject ID, COVID-19 status, age in years and sex. Where HLA class I and class II types were available, the types were taken from metadata supplied by the sample provider, not from assay-based typing.

Collaborating institutions collected whole blood in K2EDTA tubes following their own protocols. For TCRbeta analysis, collaborator samples were shipped as frozen whole blood, as isolated PBMCs, or as DNA extracted from either sample type. TCRbeta CDR3 regions were amplified from genomic DNA by means of the immunoSEQ Assay, a bias-controlled multiplex PCR. Under the source paper's analysis protocol: Within the assay, amplification of reference gene primers was used to estimate how many nucleated cells each sample contained. Sequence reads were collapsed and filtered to measure the absolute abundance of every unique TCRbeta CDR3 rearrangement. For each sample, productive Simpson clonality was calculated as the square root of Simpson's diversity index across productive rearrangements. The table was pulled from immuneACCESS by TCRdb, which kept in-frame rearrangements only. Such tables lose some clones; where checked, under half of the loss comes from unresolved V genes, and the rest has no known cause. The V and J calls and clone size come from that table; D and trimming were worked out from the DNA. The sample has tens of thousands of clones on record, just over 85% of them singletons. Jointly, the top ten make up 22% of the sample.

Overall results and qualifications from the work: How much clinical and demographic metadata was included differed by source and by participant, and the metadata was provided uncurated.

This clonotype originated in a woman aged 80 or over in a cohort sampled during active or convalescent COVID-19. Sequences were obtained from peripheral blood.

The CDR3 region reads CAISTGFTNTDTQYF. Read as DNA, the sequence is TGTGCCATCAGCACCGGGTTTACGAATACAGATACGCAGTATTTT. The rearrangement joined TRBV10-3 to TRBJ2-3; the D segment cannot be called with confidence. The CDR3 has 15 amino acids, counting the end cysteine and phenylalanine. Kept here is only the CDR3 DNA, which spans 45 bases and is read in frame from base 1. V loses 6 bases, J loses 3 bases, and the germline ends lie 16 bases apart. In the germline V gene, CDR1 corresponds to ENHRY and CDR2 to SYGVKD.